Given below is one T cell receptor beta chain in context. This CDR3 spans 14 amino acids. The sample comes from a study of blood T cells in healthy people across ages. Combining a sample-barcoded 5' primer with a J-beta primer mix, a second PCR ran for roughly 7 to 12 cycles. TCRdb redid the calling of the 5' RACE reads with MiXCR, one entry per CDR3 protein. The table lists roughly 800,000 distinct CDR3 sequences, roughly 25% of them singletons. This sample was also put to use in a study of T cells of mothers and their children.

The chain links TRBV12-3 or TRBV12-4 to TRBJ2-5; D gene unclear. The J call is in doubt because the DNA end fits TRBJ2-7 better. Sequences were obtained from blood. The TCR originated in a boy younger than 18 in good health. The CDR3 reads CASSPESISYEQYF. Written as DNA, the CDR3 is TGTGCCAGCAGTCCCGAGTCTATCTCCTACGAGCAGTACTTC.